The clone carrying this TCR beta chain was detected a few times. This record belongs to a study of blood T cell repertoires in COVID-19. Study-level information: Sources were T cells, B-cell-depleted T cells, or PBMCs; the material itself was cDNA or gDNA.

Using immunoSEQ multiplex PCR, the repertoire was profiled, and TCRdb retains in-frame clones only, with some absent. Of 360,000 or so clones listed, about nine tenths are singletons. CDR1 is LGHNA and CDR2 is YNFKEQ in the germline V gene. J lost 5 bases, V lost 0 bases, and 18 bases had no gene match. This CDR3 contains 21 residues. The source is a woman under 40 who had been exposed to COVID-19. Material: PBMCs or T cells enriched from blood (not recorded which). The J gene is TRBJ2-3, the V gene TRBV4-2, with 12 bases aligning to TRBD2. CDR3 residues: CASSQDRGTSGLVGRLDTQYF. In DNA form, the CDR3 reads TGTGCCAGCAGCCAAGATCGAGGGACTAGCGGGCTAGTGGGAAGGTTAGATACGCAGTATTTT.